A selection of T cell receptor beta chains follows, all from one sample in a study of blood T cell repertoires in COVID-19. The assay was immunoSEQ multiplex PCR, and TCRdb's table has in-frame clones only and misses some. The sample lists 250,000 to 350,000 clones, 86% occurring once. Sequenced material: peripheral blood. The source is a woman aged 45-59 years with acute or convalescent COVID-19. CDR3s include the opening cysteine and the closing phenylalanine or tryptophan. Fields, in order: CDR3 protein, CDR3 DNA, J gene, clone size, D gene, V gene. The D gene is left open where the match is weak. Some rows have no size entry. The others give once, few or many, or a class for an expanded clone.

CDR3 protein: CASSVSWAQETQYF
CDR3 DNA: TGTGCCAGCAGTGTAAGTTGGGCCCAAGAGACCCAGTACTTC
J gene: TRBJ2-5
clone size: .
D gene: .
V gene: TRBV2

CDR3 protein: CASSLTRDTGEAFF
CDR3 DNA: TGTGCCAGCAGTTTAACCCGGGACACCGGAGAAGCTTTCTTT
J gene: TRBJ1-1
clone size: .
D gene: .
V gene: TRBV28

CDR3 protein: CASSRRSNEQFF
CDR3 DNA: TGTGCCAGCAGCCGTAGAAGCAATGAGCAGTTCTTC
J gene: TRBJ2-1
clone size: .
D gene: .
V gene: TRBV3-1/TRBV3-2

CDR3 protein: CASRRQGAPYEQYF
CDR3 DNA: TGTGCCAGCAGAAGACAGGGGGCCCCCTACGAGCAGTACTTC
J gene: TRBJ2-7
clone size: once
D gene: TRBD1
V gene: TRBV7-2

CDR3 protein: CASSIDLQAYEQYF
CDR3 DNA: TGTGCCAGTAGTATAGATCTCCAGGCCTACGAGCAGTACTTC
J gene: TRBJ2-7
clone size: .
D gene: .
V gene: TRBV19

CDR3 protein: CAAGQGYNEQFF
CDR3 DNA: TGTGCTGCGGGACAGGGATACAATGAGCAGTTCTTC
J gene: TRBJ2-1
clone size: .
D gene: TRBD1
V gene: TRBV18

CDR3 protein: CSAKTGDQPQHF
CDR3 DNA: TGCAGCGCAAAAACAGGGGATCAGCCCCAGCATTTT
J gene: TRBJ1-5
clone size: .
D gene: TRBD1
V gene: TRBV29-1

CDR3 protein: CASSQEVGSAAGELFF
CDR3 DNA: TGTGCCAGCAGCCAAGAAGTCGGGAGCGCGGCCGGGGAGCTGTTTTTT
J gene: TRBJ2-2
clone size: .
D gene: .
V gene: TRBV4-2

CDR3 protein: CASNQPGQVNTEAFF
CDR3 DNA: TGTGCCAGCAATCAACCGGGACAGGTGAACACTGAAGCTTTCTTT
J gene: TRBJ1-1
clone size: .
D gene: TRBD1
V gene: TRBV6-5

CDR3 protein: CASNRQPSNQPQHF
CDR3 DNA: TGTGCCAGCAACAGGCAGCCTAGCAATCAGCCCCAGCATTTT
J gene: TRBJ1-5
clone size: .
D gene: .
V gene: TRBV28

CDR3 protein: CASSRGNTEAFF
CDR3 DNA: TGTGCCAGCAGTAGAGGGAACACTGAAGCTTTCTTT
J gene: TRBJ1-1
clone size: .
D gene: .
V gene: TRBV27

CDR3 protein: CASSQEWNTEAFF
CDR3 DNA: TGTGCCAGCAGCCAGGAGTGGAACACTGAAGCTTTCTTT
J gene: TRBJ1-1
clone size: .
D gene: .
V gene: TRBV3-1/TRBV3-2

CDR3 protein: CATSDLRGLAFF
CDR3 DNA: TGTGCCACCAGTGATTTGAGAGGGTTAGCTTTCTTT
J gene: TRBJ1-1
clone size: few
D gene: .
V gene: TRBV24-1

CDR3 protein: CASSLMAKDNEQFF
CDR3 DNA: TGCGCCAGCAGCTTGATGGCAAAAGACAATGAGCAGTTCTTC
J gene: TRBJ2-1
clone size: .
D gene: .
V gene: TRBV5-1

CDR3 protein: CASSGTSGTHTQYF
CDR3 DNA: TGTGCCAGCAGCGGGACTAGCGGGACCCACACGCAGTATTTT
J gene: TRBJ2-3
clone size: .
D gene: TRBD2
V gene: TRBV5-6

CDR3 protein: CSVVTGGGSNEKLFF
CDR3 DNA: TGCAGCGTTGTTACAGGGGGGGGATCTAATGAAAAACTGTTTTTT
J gene: TRBJ1-4
clone size: .
D gene: TRBD1
V gene: TRBV29-1

CDR3 protein: CASSLSAGLTYEQYF
CDR3 DNA: TGTGCCAGCAGTTTATCGGCGGGGCTGACCTACGAGCAGTACTTC
J gene: TRBJ2-7
clone size: .
D gene: .
V gene: TRBV27

CDR3 protein: CASSVVGADTQYF
CDR3 DNA: TGTGCCAGCAGCGTAGTGGGCGCAGATACGCAGTATTTT
J gene: TRBJ2-3
clone size: .
D gene: .
V gene: TRBV9

CDR3 protein: CASSFWAWDSNPGELFF
CDR3 DNA: TGTGCCAGCAGTTTTTGGGCCTGGGACAGCAACCCCGGGGAGCTGTTTTTT
J gene: TRBJ2-2
clone size: few
D gene: TRBD1
V gene: TRBV28

CDR3 protein: CAKYQGENSPLHF
CDR3 DNA: TGTGCCAAATACCAGGGTGAGAATTCACCCCTCCACTTT
J gene: TRBJ1-6
clone size: .
D gene: .
V gene: TRBV19

CDR3 protein: CASTEGGEETQYF
CDR3 DNA: TGCGCCAGCACGGAGGGAGGGGAAGAGACCCAGTACTTC
J gene: TRBJ2-5
clone size: .
D gene: TRBD2
V gene: TRBV5-1

CDR3 protein: CASSLTREQYF
CDR3 DNA: TGTGCCAGCAGCCTGACTCGCGAGCAGTACTTC
J gene: TRBJ2-7
clone size: .
D gene: .
V gene: TRBV12-3/TRBV12-4

CDR3 protein: CASSSPSTGSYEQYF
CDR3 DNA: TGTGCCAGCAGTTCACCATCGACAGGGAGTTACGAGCAGTACTTC
J gene: TRBJ2-7
clone size: .
D gene: TRBD1
V gene: TRBV27

CDR3 protein: CASTFTGVDSYEQYF
CDR3 DNA: TGTGCCAGCACCTTTACAGGGGTGGACTCCTACGAGCAGTACTTC
J gene: TRBJ2-7
clone size: .
D gene: TRBD1
V gene: TRBV28

CDR3 protein: CASTSDRANYGYTF
CDR3 DNA: TGTGCCAGTACCTCGGACAGGGCTAACTATGGCTACACCTTC
J gene: TRBJ1-2
clone size: .
D gene: TRBD1
V gene: TRBV19

CDR3 protein: CASSLVGGLSGNTIYF
CDR3 DNA: TGTGCCAGCAGCTTAGTTGGAGGCCTCTCTGGAAACACCATATATTTT
J gene: TRBJ1-3
clone size: .
D gene: .
V gene: TRBV7-2

CDR3 protein: CSAGEYTF
CDR3 DNA: TGCAGCGCCGGTGAATACACCTTC
J gene: TRBJ1-2
clone size: .
D gene: .
V gene: TRBV29-1

CDR3 protein: CATSDLTLADNNEQFF
CDR3 DNA: TGTGCCACCAGTGATTTGACCCTAGCGGACAACAATGAGCAGTTCTTC
J gene: TRBJ2-1
clone size: .
D gene: TRBD2
V gene: TRBV24-1